These 23 T cell receptor beta chains were sequenced from one sample in a study of blood T cell repertoires in COVID-19. TCRdb keeps only in-frame clones here, not all; method: immunoSEQ multiplex PCR. Seen here are 200,000 to 250,000 clones, about 83% observed once, and the top ten hold around 5.9%. The sequenced material came from peripheral blood. The source of these receptors is a human donor in a cohort sampled during active COVID-19.

This chain links TRBV11-3 with TRBJ2-7, with unresolved D. Germline-derived CDR1 and CDR2 are SGHNT and YENEEA. Trimming cost V 0 bases and J 7 bases, with 7 bases left between them. This CDR3 is 12 amino acids long. CDR3 residues: CASSLDRSEQYF. DNA for the CDR3: TGTGCCAGCAGCTTAGATCGGAGTGAGCAGTACTTC. Looking up the rest from reference TRBV11-3 and TRBJ2-7 gives the full variable domain: EAGVVQSPRYKIIEKKQPVAFWCNPISGHNTLYWYLQNLGQGPELLIRYENEEAVDDSQLPKDRFSAERLKGVDSTLKIQPAELGDSAVYLCASSLDRSEQYFGPGTRLTVT.

The chain combines TRBV2 with TRBJ1-3, with D hard to call. V was shortened by 5 bases and J by 0 bases, with 8 bases between the two germline ends. In germline, CDR1 is SNHLY, CDR2 FYNNEI. There are 14 residues in the CDR3. The chain's CDR3 is CASSSESSGNTIYF. CDR3 bases: TGTGCCAGCAGTTCAGAAAGCTCTGGAAACACCATATATTTT.

The chain links TRBV5-1 to TRBJ2-3, with 10 bases lining up with TRBD1. Trimming took 3 bases from V and 1 from J; bases not matched to a gene: 2. The CDR3 totals 15 residues. Germline assignment: CDR1 SGHRS and CDR2 YFSETQ. CDR3 sequence: CASSWGTGGTDTQYF. The DNA for the CDR3 is TGCGCCAGCAGCTGGGGGACAGGGGGCACAGATACGCAGTATTTT.

The chain recombines TRBV25-1 with TRBJ1-2; 7 bases map to TRBD1. V shed 7 bases, J shed 2 bases, and the junction held 13 bases outside the gene matches. The germline CDR1 and CDR2 sequences are MGHDK and SYGVNS. The CDR3 consists of 16 residues. CDR3 DNA: TGTGCCAGCACCCAGGGGGTTGGAACTTCGAACTATGGCTACACCTTC. Its translation: CASTQGVGTSNYGYTF.

The chain is built from TRBV5-6 and TRBJ2-2, with 9 bases lining up with TRBD2. Unmatched junction bases numbered 10, after V lost 2 bases and J lost 8 bases. The CDR3 runs to 16 residues. Germline assignment: CDR1 SGHDT and CDR2 YYEEEE. The chain's CDR3 is CASSFRLAGKEGELFF. The CDR3 DNA is TGTGCCAGCAGCTTCCGCCTAGCGGGAAAGGAAGGGGAGCTGTTTTTT. The full variable domain, in which reference TRBV5-6 and TRBJ2-2 provide the parts outside the CDR3, is DAGVTQSPTHLIKTRGQQVTLRCSPKSGHDTVSWYQQALGQGPQFIFQYYEEEERQRGNFPDRFSGHQFPNYSSELNVNALLLGDSALYLCASSFRLAGKEGELFFGEGSRLTVL.

About this clone itself: The sample has other DNA sequences that encode this CDR3 too. The genes are TRBV4-2 and TRBJ1-1, with D possibly matching TRBD1 (6 bases). The CDR3 has 15 residues. Germline CDR1 LGHNA, CDR2 YNFKEQ. The V gene lost 0 bases and the J gene lost 1 base, with 9 bases spanning the gap. For the CDR3, the DNA is TGTGCCAGCAGCCAAGATGGACAGACGAACACTGAAGCTTTCTTT. Residues: CASSQDGQTNTEAFF.

J is TRBJ1-4 and V is TRBV9, with D perhaps matching TRBD1 (6 bases). Trimming cost V 3 bases and J 3 bases, with 12 bases left between them. Germline V gene lookup returns CDR1 SGDLS and CDR2 YYNGEE. This CDR3 contains 15 residues. In DNA, the CDR3 is TGTGCCAGCAGCGCCCGAGGGGGGGCTAATGAAAAACTGTTTTTT. Translating gives CASSARGGANEKLFF.

The V gene is TRBV7-9, the J gene TRBJ2-5; 7 positions match TRBD1. CDR3 length: 14 amino acids. The germline gives CDR1 SEHNR, CDR2 FQNEAQ (reference sequence). The J segment lost 5 bases and the V segment lost 4 bases, leaving 7 bases of the junction unmatched. CDR3: CASSSTGLPETQYF. The CDR3 DNA is TGTGCCAGCAGCTCGACAGGGTTACCCGAGACCCAGTACTTC.

This clone was counted a few times. V and J are TRBV6-6 and TRBJ2-7; TRBD2 agrees at 7 bases. Unmatched junction bases numbered 3, after V lost 8 bases and J lost 2 bases. Germline CDR1 reads MNHNY; CDR2 reads SVGAGI (reference sequence). The CDR3 contains 12 residues. CDR3 sequence reads: CASLGGAYEQYF. The CDR3 coding sequence is TGTGCCAGCCTTGGGGGGGCCTACGAGCAGTACTTC.

The chain links TRBV19 to TRBJ1-5; D gene ambiguous. The germline V gene encodes CDR1 LNHDA and CDR2 SQIVND (reference sequence). Trimming removed 4 bases at V and 9 bases at J, with 16 bases between. This CDR3 comprises 14 residues. CDR3 sequence reads: CASSNGREQRPQHF. In DNA form, the CDR3 reads TGTGCCAGTAGTAATGGGCGGGAGCAACGGCCCCAGCATTTT.

The chain couples TRBV5-5 to TRBJ2-3; TRBD2 agrees at 7 bases. The CDR3 length is 16 residues. V was pared by 0 bases and J by 6 bases, with 10 bases of the junction left unmatched. Per the germline V gene, CDR1 is SGHKS and CDR2 is YYEKEE (reference sequence). The CDR3 nucleotides are TGTGCCAGCAGCTTGGTTACTAGCGATAATCGGGATACGCAGTATTTT. It encodes CASSLVTSDNRDTQYF. The entire variable domain, with the rest obtained from reference TRBV5-5 and TRBJ2-3, is as follows: DAGVTQSPTHLIKTRGQQVTLRCSPISGHKSVSWYQQVLGQGPQFIFQYYEKEERGRGNFPDRFSARQFPNYSSELNVNALLLGDSALYLCASSLVTSDNRDTQYFGPGTRLTVL.

This clone is a singleton in its sample. This chain links TRBV19 with TRBJ2-3, with TRBD2 as a possible D gene (5 bases). CDR1 is LNHDA and CDR2 is SQIVND in the germline V gene (reference sequence). V gave up 3 bases and J gave up 2 bases, with 12 bases separating them. The CDR3 contains 15 residues. This CDR3 reads CASSIPGVSTDTQYF. Here the CDR3 DNA reads TGTGCCAGTAGTATTCCCGGGGTATCCACAGATACGCAGTATTTT.

The genes are TRBV19 and TRBJ1-3; D is perhaps TRBD1 (6 bases). V was trimmed by 5 bases and J by 2 bases, leaving 16 bases between them. CDR3 length: 16 residues. CDR1 LNHDA and CDR2 SQIVND come from the germline V gene (reference sequence). This chain's CDR3 is CASSDAPTGTGNTIYF. The CDR3 region has the DNA TGTGCCAGTAGTGATGCTCCAACAGGGACTGGAAACACCATATATTTT. The whole variable domain, remainder taken from reference TRBV19 and TRBJ1-3, is DGGITQSPKYLFRKEGQNVTLSCEQNLNHDAMYWYRQDPGQGLRLIYYSQIVNDFQKGDIAEGYSVSREKKESFPLTVTSAQKNPTAFYLCASSDAPTGTGNTIYFGEGSWLTVV.

This CDR3 reads CASRNKRGGLWGTDTQYF. The DNA for the CDR3 is TGTGCCAGCAGAAATAAGCGGGGGGGCCTTTGGGGCACAGATACGCAGTATTTT. The rearrangement joins TRBV2 to TRBJ2-3; 10 bases align to TRBD2. Germline loops: CDR1 SNHLY, CDR2 FYNNEI. With V trimmed by 6 bases and J by 1 base, 13 bases remained unmatched. The CDR3 runs to 18 residues.

V gene TRBV27 combines with J gene TRBJ2-3; D uncertain. This CDR3 is built from 15 residues. Trimming left V 1 base short and J 6 bases short, with 14 bases between. Germline V gene data show CDR1 as MNHEY and CDR2 as SMNVEV (reference sequence). CDR3 amino acids: CASSLWRSFGDTQYF. As DNA, the CDR3 is TGTGCCAGCAGTTTATGGCGGAGTTTCGGGGATACGCAGTATTTT.

The CDR3 sequence: CASSLYSGGGTDTQYF. In DNA form, the CDR3 reads TGTGCCAGCAGTTTATATAGCGGGGGCGGGACAGATACGCAGTATTTT. The V and J genes are TRBV27 and TRBJ2-3, with 9 positions matching TRBD2. Germline loops: CDR1 MNHEY, CDR2 SMNVEV (reference sequence). This CDR3 has 16 amino acids. The V segment lost 1 base and the J segment 3 bases; nucleotides outside the gene matches: 5.

This rearrangement joins TRBV2 to TRBJ1-2; TRBD1 is a possible D gene (5 bases). The CDR3 sequence is 15 residues long. Germline CDR1 is SNHLY and CDR2 is FYNNEI. V dropped 7 bases and J dropped 1 base, with 16 bases sitting between them. CDR3 in DNA: TGTGCCAGCACCACACGGAGGGGCGGTAACTATGGCTACACCTTC. It encodes CASTTRRGGNYGYTF.

The V and J genes are TRBV28 and TRBJ1-4; TRBD1 aligns across 8 bases. After removal of 4 bases from V and 6 bases from J, the junction contained 13 bases not matched to a gene. The CDR3 length is 17 residues. CDR1 and CDR2 from the germline V gene are MDHEN and SYDVKM. This chain's CDR3 is CASSSSGQVENYEKLFF. CDR3 DNA sequence: TGTGCCAGCAGTTCATCGGGACAGGTAGAGAATTATGAAAAACTGTTTTTT.

The V call is TRBV5-1, the J call TRBJ2-7; 7 bases fit TRBD2. The CDR3 runs 14 residues. Germline CDR1 reads SGHRS; CDR2 reads YFSETQ. Trimming took 4 bases from V and 3 from J; bases not matched to a gene: 7. The CDR3 DNA reads as TGCGCCAGCAGCCGGGGGGACTACAACTACGAGCAGTACTTC. Protein product: CASSRGDYNYEQYF.

This chain connects TRBV2 to TRBJ1-3; the match to TRBD1 covers 9 bases. The CDR3 spans 15 residues. Germline V gene sequence: CDR1 SNHLY, CDR2 FYNNEI. V dropped 6 bases and J dropped 5; count of bases not matched to a gene: 8. CDR3 coding DNA: TGTGCCAGCAGGGAACAGGGGGCGAACAGAAACACCATATATTTT. This codes for CASREQGANRNTIYF.

This clone was found a few times. The chain joins TRBV30 to TRBJ1-4, with D unresolved. Germline V gene data show CDR1 as GTSNPN and CDR2 as SVGIG (reference sequence). This CDR3 region has 12 residues. V dropped 5 bases and J dropped 8 bases, with 12 bases sitting between them. CDR3 residues: CAWAAGEEKLFF. The CDR3 coding sequence is TGTGCCTGGGCGGCCGGGGAGGAAAAACTGTTTTTT.

This clone was observed a single time. The chain has TRBV28 and TRBJ1-5; tentatively, D is TRBD1 (6 bases). V lost 10 bases to trimming and J lost 2 bases, with 24 bases between them. CDR3 size: 17 residues. Germline-derived CDR1 and CDR2 are MDHEN and SYDVKM. The CDR3 DNA reads TGTGCCACCTCAAAGATCGGTGGGGGCTCGGGCAATCAGCCCCAGCATTTT. This gives the protein CATSKIGGGSGNQPQHF.

The chain has TRBV24-1 and TRBJ2-2; TRBD2 matches 14 bases. CDR3 size: 20 residues. The junction had 19 bases not matched to a gene; V was cut back by 9 bases and J by 5 bases. Germline CDR1 reads KGHDR; CDR2 reads SFDVKD. The CDR3 DNA reads as TGTGCCACCTCACCTAGGACTAGCGGGGGGCCTTTCGAGGGGACCGGGGAGCTGTTTTTT. Its protein is CATSPRTSGGPFEGTGELFF.